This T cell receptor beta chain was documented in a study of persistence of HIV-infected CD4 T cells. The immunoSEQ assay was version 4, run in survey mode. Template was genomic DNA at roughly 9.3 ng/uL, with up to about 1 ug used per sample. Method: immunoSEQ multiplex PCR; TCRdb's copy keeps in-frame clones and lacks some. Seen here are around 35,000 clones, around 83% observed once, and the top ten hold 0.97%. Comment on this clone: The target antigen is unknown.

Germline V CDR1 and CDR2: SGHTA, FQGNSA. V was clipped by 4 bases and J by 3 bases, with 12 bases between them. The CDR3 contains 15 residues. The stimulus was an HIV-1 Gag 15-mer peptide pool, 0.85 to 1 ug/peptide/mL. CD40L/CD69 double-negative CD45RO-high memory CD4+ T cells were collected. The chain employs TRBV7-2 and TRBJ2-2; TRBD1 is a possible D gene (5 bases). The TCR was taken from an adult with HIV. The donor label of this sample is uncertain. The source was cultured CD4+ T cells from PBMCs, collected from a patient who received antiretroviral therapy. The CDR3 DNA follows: TGTGCCAGCAGCTCTCAGGGTGCGGACACCGGGGAGCTGTTTTTT. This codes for CASSSQGADTGELFF.